Below, 9 T cell receptor beta chains from the same sample are listed, as sequenced in a study of spatial heterogeneity in lung cancer. Time point meaning: sample taken at primary tumor resection. Whole RNA obtained from tumor, nontumor lung or frozen PBMC underwent sequencing without sorting. Each CDR3 protein gets one entry after TCRdb re-called the 5' RACE reads with MiXCR. Of tens of thousands of distinct CDR3 sequences in the sample, about 12% are singletons; the top ten hold about 41%. This material consisted of PBMCs, taken at surgery. These TCRs come from a male donor with early-stage non-small cell lung cancer.

The J gene is TRBJ2-7, the V gene TRBV5-1; 7 nucleotides line up with TRBD2. From germline, CDR1 is SGHRS and CDR2 YFSETQ. The CDR3 sequence is 16 residues long. V lost 1 base and J lost 2; bases outside the gene matches: 9. The CDR3 reads CASSLRLAELPYEQYF. CDR3 nucleotide sequence: TGCGCCAGCAGCTTGCGGCTAGCGGAACTACCCTACGAGCAGTACTTC.

This clonotype was seen just once. The chain uses TRBV30 and TRBJ1-2; D unresolved. This CDR3 has 11 amino acids. With 1 base removed from V and 2 bases from J, the gap between germline ends came to 2 bases. Germline V gives CDR1 GTSNPN, CDR2 SVGIG (reference sequence). CDR3 in amino acids: CAWSANYGYTF. CDR3 in DNA: TGTGCCTGGAGTGCCAACTATGGCTACACCTTC.

The chain is built from TRBV3-1 and TRBJ2-7, with unresolved D. The V and J ends lost 1 base and 0 bases respectively, with 7 bases between them. Germline values: CDR1 LGHDT, CDR2 YNNKEL (reference sequence). CDR3 size: 14 residues. CDR3: CASSQVLTSYEQYF. CDR3 nucleotides: TGTGCCAGCAGCCAAGTTCTAACCTCCTACGAGCAGTACTTC.

This sequence joins TRBV7-2 and TRBJ2-1; TRBD2 matches 14 bases. The germline CDR1 and CDR2 sequences are SGHTA and FQGNSA. The CDR3 is 17 amino acids. Trimming removed 5 bases from V and 4 bases from J; junction bases left unmatched: 7. CDR3 sequence reads: CASSKTSGRGTYNEQFF. CDR3 nucleotides: TGTGCCAGCAGCAAGACTAGCGGGAGGGGTACGTACAATGAGCAGTTCTTC.

This clonotype turned up a few times. V gene TRBV5-1 combines with J gene TRBJ1-1; 9 nucleotides match TRBD1. V dropped 4 bases and J dropped 1; count of bases not matched to a gene: 8. Germline V gene lookup returns CDR1 SGHRS and CDR2 YFSETQ. The CDR3 is made up of 16 amino acids. CDR3 sequence reads: CASSLLGQGPNTEAFF. The CDR3 region has the DNA TGCGCCAGCAGCCTCCTGGGACAGGGCCCGAACACTGAAGCTTTCTTT.

V is TRBV7-2 and J is TRBJ1-3, with a possible D match to TRBD1 (6 bases). The germline V and J ends were trimmed by 1 base and 0 bases, with 10 bases remaining between them. The CDR3 loop spans 16 amino acids. Per germline, CDR1 SGHTA and CDR2 FQGNSA. The CDR3 DNA reads TGTGCCAGCAGCTTAGGAGGGGACACCTCTGGAAACACCATATATTTT. Amino acid sequence: CASSLGGDTSGNTIYF.

Ten or more counts support this clonotype. V is TRBV7-9 and J is TRBJ1-6; the D is unclear. The CDR3 totals 12 residues. Germline CDR1 reads SEHNR; CDR2 reads FQNEAQ (reference sequence). The germline V and J ends were trimmed by 1 base and 8 bases, with 3 bases remaining between them. CDR3 sequence reads: CASSLVDSPLHF. CDR3 nucleotide sequence: TGTGCCAGCAGCTTAGTGGATTCACCCCTCCACTTT.

This clonotype was seen only a few times. DNA of the CDR3: TGTGCCAGCACCATAGACAGGCCTAGCTCCACAGATACGCAGTATTTT. This gives the protein CASTIDRPSSTDTQYF. The chain links TRBV7-2 to TRBJ2-3; D possibly corresponds to TRBD1 (6 bases). Germline V gives CDR1 SGHTA, CDR2 FQGNSA. The CDR3 contains 16 residues. Trimming removed 7 bases at V and 2 bases at J, with 19 bases between.

As to this clonotype: A much larger clone is a single base away; this may be a read error. The V and J genes are TRBV7-2 and TRBJ2-5, with D perhaps given as TRBD1 or TRBD2 (5 bases each). CDR1 is SGHTA and CDR2 is FQGNSA in the germline V gene. The CDR3 sequence is 13 residues long. Trimming shortened V by 4 bases and J by 2 bases, and 8 bases separated the two germline ends. The CDR3 DNA follows: TGTGCCAGCAGCTGGGACCGTCAAGAGACCCAGTACTTC. Translated: CASSWDRQETQYF.